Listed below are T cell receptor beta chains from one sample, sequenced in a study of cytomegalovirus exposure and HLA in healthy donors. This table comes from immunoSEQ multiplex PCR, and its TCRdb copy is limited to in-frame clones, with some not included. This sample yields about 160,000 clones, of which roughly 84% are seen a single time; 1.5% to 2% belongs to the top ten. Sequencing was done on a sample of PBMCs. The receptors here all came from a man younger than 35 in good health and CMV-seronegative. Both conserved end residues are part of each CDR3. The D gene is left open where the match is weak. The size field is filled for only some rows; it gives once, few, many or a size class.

CDR3 protein: CSSSSGEIAFF; CDR3 DNA: TGTTCCAGCAGCTCGGGGGAGATCGCTTTCTTT; clone size: -; V gene: TRBV7-9; D gene: -; J gene: TRBJ1-1
CDR3 protein: CASKTSGRADTQYF; CDR3 DNA: TGTGCCAGCAAAACTAGCGGGAGAGCAGATACGCAGTATTTT; clone size: -; V gene: TRBV2; D gene: TRBD2; J gene: TRBJ2-3
CDR3 protein: CAWSVRLNGELFF; CDR3 DNA: TGTGCCTGGAGTGTCAGACTGAACGGGGAGCTGTTTTTT; clone size: -; V gene: TRBV30; D gene: -; J gene: TRBJ2-2
CDR3 protein: CATSKGGSESTEAFF; CDR3 DNA: TGTGCCACCAGCAAGGGGGGGAGCGAGTCCACTGAAGCTTTCTTT; clone size: -; V gene: TRBV15; D gene: -; J gene: TRBJ1-1
CDR3 protein: CASSSRQGQPYEQYF; CDR3 DNA: TGTGCCAGCAGTAGTAGACAGGGTCAACCCTACGAGCAGTACTTC; clone size: -; V gene: TRBV6-5; D gene: TRBD1; J gene: TRBJ2-7
CDR3 protein: CASSPAGIGRKAHEQYF; CDR3 DNA: TGTGCCAGCAGCCCAGCCGGGATAGGGAGGAAGGCTCACGAGCAGTACTTC; clone size: -; V gene: TRBV7-9; D gene: -; J gene: TRBJ2-7
CDR3 protein: CASSLGGPTGELFF; CDR3 DNA: TGTGCCAGCAGCTTAGGTGGGCCGACCGGGGAGCTGTTTTTT; clone size: -; V gene: TRBV13; D gene: -; J gene: TRBJ2-2
CDR3 protein: CASSQGGTANTEAFF; CDR3 DNA: TGCGCCAGCAGCCAAGGCGGGACAGCAAACACTGAAGCTTTCTTT; clone size: -; V gene: TRBV5-1; D gene: TRBD1; J gene: TRBJ1-1
CDR3 protein: CASRATGADFYEQYF; CDR3 DNA: TGTGCCAGCAGGGCTACAGGGGCTGATTTCTACGAGCAGTACTTC; clone size: -; V gene: TRBV6-5; D gene: TRBD1; J gene: TRBJ2-7
CDR3 protein: CATRGAGAVGEQFF; CDR3 DNA: TGTGCCACCAGAGGGGCGGGAGCGGTCGGTGAGCAGTTCTTC; clone size: -; V gene: TRBV15; D gene: TRBD2; J gene: TRBJ2-1
CDR3 protein: CASSVDTTSVTGELFF; CDR3 DNA: TGTGCCAGCAGCGTAGACACGACTAGCGTGACCGGGGAGCTGTTTTTT; clone size: -; V gene: TRBV9; D gene: TRBD2; J gene: TRBJ2-2
CDR3 protein: CAISESGQGGEKLFF; CDR3 DNA: TGTGCCATCAGTGAGTCGGGACAGGGAGGTGAAAAACTGTTTTTT; clone size: once; V gene: TRBV10-3; D gene: TRBD1; J gene: TRBJ1-4
CDR3 protein: CASSHGTGKDEKLFF; CDR3 DNA: TGTGCCAGCAGCCACGGGACAGGGAAGGATGAAAAACTGTTTTTT; clone size: -; V gene: TRBV7-9; D gene: TRBD1; J gene: TRBJ1-4
CDR3 protein: CASTLGQSYQPQHF; CDR3 DNA: TGTGCCAGCACCCTGGGACAGTCCTATCAGCCCCAGCATTTT; clone size: -; V gene: TRBV28; D gene: TRBD1; J gene: TRBJ1-5
CDR3 protein: CASSQGSGGGYEQYF; CDR3 DNA: TGCGCCAGCAGCCAAGGTAGCGGGGGAGGTTACGAGCAGTACTTC; clone size: -; V gene: TRBV4-1; D gene: TRBD2; J gene: TRBJ2-7
CDR3 protein: CASSLGGMNTEAFF; CDR3 DNA: TGTGCCAGCAGCTTGGGGGGCATGAACACTGAAGCTTTCTTT; clone size: -; V gene: TRBV5-4; D gene: -; J gene: TRBJ1-1
CDR3 protein: CAWRRDRYEQYF; CDR3 DNA: TGTGCCTGGAGAAGGGACAGATACGAGCAGTACTTC; clone size: -; V gene: TRBV30; D gene: TRBD1; J gene: TRBJ2-7
CDR3 protein: CASSVLFSSGGIGQNEQFF; CDR3 DNA: TGTGCCAGCAGCGTGCTTTTTAGTAGCGGGGGGATTGGGCAAAATGAGCAGTTCTTC; clone size: -; V gene: TRBV9; D gene: TRBD2; J gene: TRBJ2-1
CDR3 protein: CASFRLAGGRSTDTQYF; CDR3 DNA: TGTGCCAGCTTCCGACTAGCGGGGGGGCGGTCGACAGATACGCAGTATTTT; clone size: -; V gene: TRBV18; D gene: TRBD2; J gene: TRBJ2-3
CDR3 protein: CASSWRENSPLHF; CDR3 DNA: TGTGCCAGCAGCTGGAGGGAAAATTCACCCCTCCACTTT; clone size: few; V gene: TRBV7-2; D gene: -; J gene: TRBJ1-6
CDR3 protein: CASSSGTGSSYEQYF; CDR3 DNA: TGTGCCAGCAGTTCGGGGACTGGGAGCTCCTACGAGCAGTACTTC; clone size: -; V gene: TRBV6-5; D gene: -; J gene: TRBJ2-7
CDR3 protein: CASLRGTEAFF; CDR3 DNA: TGTGCCAGCCTGCGGGGGACTGAAGCTTTCTTT; clone size: -; V gene: TRBV6-5; D gene: -; J gene: TRBJ1-1
CDR3 protein: CASSLSGGTDTQYF; CDR3 DNA: TGTGCCAGCAGCTTAAGCGGGGGCACAGATACGCAGTATTTT; clone size: -; V gene: TRBV7-3; D gene: -; J gene: TRBJ2-3
CDR3 protein: CASSQDEFPRLEKLFF; CDR3 DNA: TGCGCCAGCAGCCAAGATGAGTTCCCTAGGCTTGAAAAACTGTTTTTT; clone size: -; V gene: TRBV4-1; D gene: -; J gene: TRBJ1-4
CDR3 protein: CASSPGGSNQPQHF; CDR3 DNA: TGTGCCAGCAGTCCCGGAGGCAGCAATCAGCCCCAGCATTTT; clone size: few; V gene: TRBV6-5; D gene: -; J gene: TRBJ1-5
CDR3 protein: CAISESIGAGQYF; CDR3 DNA: TGTGCCATCAGTGAGTCGATAGGGGCTGGGCAGTACTTC; clone size: -; V gene: TRBV10-3; D gene: -; J gene: TRBJ2-7
CDR3 protein: CASSLGAPRKDSYEQYF; CDR3 DNA: TGTGCCAGCAGCTTGGGGGCCCCCCGGAAGGACTCCTACGAGCAGTACTTC; clone size: few; V gene: TRBV5-4; D gene: -; J gene: TRBJ2-7
CDR3 protein: CASSLGTGAREQYF; CDR3 DNA: TGTGCCAGCAGTTTAGGGACAGGGGCGCGCGAGCAGTACTTC; clone size: -; V gene: TRBV27; D gene: TRBD1; J gene: TRBJ2-7
CDR3 protein: CASSSRLSTDTQYF; CDR3 DNA: TGTGCCAGTAGTTCGCGGCTTAGCACAGATACGCAGTATTTT; clone size: -; V gene: TRBV19; D gene: -; J gene: TRBJ2-3
CDR3 protein: CASTRLGSGNTIYF; CDR3 DNA: TGTGCCAGCACCAGACTGGGCTCTGGAAACACCATATATTTT; clone size: -; V gene: TRBV28; D gene: -; J gene: TRBJ1-3
CDR3 protein: CASRRGSYEQYF; CDR3 DNA: TGTGCCAGCCGCCGGGGATCCTACGAGCAGTACTTC; clone size: -; V gene: TRBV28; D gene: -; J gene: TRBJ2-7
CDR3 protein: CASSQGEVDEQFF; CDR3 DNA: TGCGCCAGCAGCCAAGGTGAGGTCGATGAGCAGTTCTTC; clone size: -; V gene: TRBV4-1; D gene: -; J gene: TRBJ2-1
CDR3 protein: CASSRGDGYTF; CDR3 DNA: TGTGCCAGCAGTCGGGGGGATGGCTACACCTTC; clone size: -; V gene: TRBV6-5; D gene: -; J gene: TRBJ1-2
CDR3 protein: CASSERPFAYEQYF; CDR3 DNA: TGTGCCAGCAGTGAGCGGCCCTTCGCCTACGAGCAGTACTTC; clone size: few; V gene: TRBV2; D gene: -; J gene: TRBJ2-7
CDR3 protein: CASSPGTSGGTYEQYF; CDR3 DNA: TGCGCCAGCAGCCCGGGGACTAGCGGGGGGACCTACGAGCAGTACTTC; clone size: once; V gene: TRBV5-1; D gene: TRBD2; J gene: TRBJ2-7
CDR3 protein: CASRETLAVGYTF; CDR3 DNA: TGTGCCAGTAGGGAAACCCTCGCGGTCGGCTACACCTTC; clone size: -; V gene: TRBV19; D gene: -; J gene: TRBJ1-2
CDR3 protein: CAWTGPGGNQPQHF; CDR3 DNA: TGTGCCTGGACCGGACCGGGGGGCAATCAGCCCCAGCATTTT; clone size: -; V gene: TRBV30; D gene: -; J gene: TRBJ1-5
CDR3 protein: CASSLWRQGNSPLHF; CDR3 DNA: TGTGCCAGCAGTTTATGGCGTCAGGGAAATTCACCCCTCCACTTT; clone size: -; V gene: TRBV28; D gene: -; J gene: TRBJ1-6
CDR3 protein: CSVLTGHGNTIYF; CDR3 DNA: TGCAGCGTCTTGACAGGGCACGGAAACACCATATATTTT; clone size: -; V gene: TRBV29-1; D gene: TRBD1; J gene: TRBJ1-3
CDR3 protein: CASSAGTGREKLFF; CDR3 DNA: TGTGCCAGCAGCGCTGGGACAGGTCGTGAAAAACTGTTTTTT; clone size: -; V gene: TRBV7-6; D gene: TRBD1; J gene: TRBJ1-4
CDR3 protein: CASSQGLNTEAFF; CDR3 DNA: TGTGCCAGCTCTCAGGGTTTGAACACTGAAGCTTTCTTT; clone size: few; V gene: TRBV18; D gene: -; J gene: TRBJ1-1
CDR3 protein: CASSQPTRRDNEQFF; CDR3 DNA: TGCGCCAGCAGCCAACCAACCAGGAGGGACAATGAGCAGTTCTTC; clone size: -; V gene: TRBV4-1; D gene: -; J gene: TRBJ2-1
CDR3 protein: CASTPDRAFGETQYF; CDR3 DNA: TGTGCCAGCACCCCGGACAGGGCCTTTGGGGAGACCCAGTACTTC; clone size: -; V gene: TRBV28; D gene: TRBD1; J gene: TRBJ2-5
CDR3 protein: CASSTGQGRHTIYF; CDR3 DNA: TGTGCCAGTAGCACCGGACAGGGTCGACACACCATATATTTT; clone size: -; V gene: TRBV19; D gene: TRBD1; J gene: TRBJ1-3
CDR3 protein: CASSLGGVYEQYF; CDR3 DNA: TGTGCCAGCAGTTTGGGGGGGGTCTACGAGCAGTACTTC; clone size: -; V gene: TRBV28; D gene: TRBD2; J gene: TRBJ2-7
CDR3 protein: CASSLQGNQPQHF; CDR3 DNA: TGTGCCAGCTCACTACAGGGGAATCAGCCCCAGCATTTT; clone size: -; V gene: TRBV18; D gene: TRBD1; J gene: TRBJ1-5
CDR3 protein: CASSGGAGGPYEQYF; CDR3 DNA: TGTGCCAGCAGCGGGGGGGCGGGGGGACCCTACGAGCAGTACTTC; clone size: -; V gene: TRBV27; D gene: TRBD2; J gene: TRBJ2-7
CDR3 protein: CASSVGGSYNEQFF; CDR3 DNA: TGTGCCAGCAGCGTAGGCGGGAGCTACAATGAGCAGTTCTTC; clone size: -; V gene: TRBV9; D gene: TRBD2; J gene: TRBJ2-1
CDR3 protein: CASSLAVNYGYTF; CDR3 DNA: TGTGCCAGCAGCTTGGCAGTTAACTATGGCTACACCTTC; clone size: -; V gene: TRBV5-4; D gene: -; J gene: TRBJ1-2
CDR3 protein: CASSPAGASTDTQYF; CDR3 DNA: TGTGCCAGCAGCCCAGCGGGAGCCAGCACAGATACGCAGTATTTT; clone size: -; V gene: TRBV14; D gene: TRBD2; J gene: TRBJ2-3
CDR3 protein: CASSQGLAGGLGGDNEQFF; CDR3 DNA: TGCGCCAGCAGCCAGGGACTAGCGGGAGGCCTTGGCGGGGACAATGAGCAGTTCTTC; clone size: -; V gene: TRBV4-3; D gene: TRBD2; J gene: TRBJ2-1
CDR3 protein: CASSMRRELDQPQHF; CDR3 DNA: TGTGCCAGTAGTATGCGGAGGGAATTAGATCAGCCCCAGCATTTT; clone size: -; V gene: TRBV19; D gene: -; J gene: TRBJ1-5
CDR3 protein: CASRPGHSSYEQYF; CDR3 DNA: TGTGCCAGCAGACCGGGACACAGCTCCTACGAGCAGTACTTC; clone size: -; V gene: TRBV7-8; D gene: -; J gene: TRBJ2-7